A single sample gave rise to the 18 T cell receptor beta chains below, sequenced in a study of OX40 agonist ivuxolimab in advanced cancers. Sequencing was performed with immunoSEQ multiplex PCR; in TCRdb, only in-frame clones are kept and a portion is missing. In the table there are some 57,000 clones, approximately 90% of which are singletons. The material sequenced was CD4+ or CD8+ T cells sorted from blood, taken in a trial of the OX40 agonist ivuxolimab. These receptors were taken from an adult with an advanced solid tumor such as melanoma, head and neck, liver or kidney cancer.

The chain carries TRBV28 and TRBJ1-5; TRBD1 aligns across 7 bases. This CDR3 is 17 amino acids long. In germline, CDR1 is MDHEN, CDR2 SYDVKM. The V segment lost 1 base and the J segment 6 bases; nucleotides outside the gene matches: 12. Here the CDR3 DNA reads TGTGCCAGCAGTTTATCGCCGGGACAGACTCCGGGTCAGCCCCAGCATTTT. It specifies CASSLSPGQTPGQPQHF.

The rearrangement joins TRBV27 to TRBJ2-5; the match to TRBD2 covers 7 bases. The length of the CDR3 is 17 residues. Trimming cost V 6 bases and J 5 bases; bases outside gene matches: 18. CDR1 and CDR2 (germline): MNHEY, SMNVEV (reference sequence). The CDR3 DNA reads TGTGCCAGCAGACGTTCCATACAGGAAGGTAGCGGGGAGACCCAGTACTTC. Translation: CASRRSIQEGSGETQYF.

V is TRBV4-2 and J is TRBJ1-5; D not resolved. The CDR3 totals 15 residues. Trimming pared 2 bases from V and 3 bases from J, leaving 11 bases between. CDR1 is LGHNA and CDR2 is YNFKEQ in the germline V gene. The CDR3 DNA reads TGTGCCAGCAGCCAACAACACGTTTTCAATCAGCCCCAGCATTTT. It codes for CASSQQHVFNQPQHF.

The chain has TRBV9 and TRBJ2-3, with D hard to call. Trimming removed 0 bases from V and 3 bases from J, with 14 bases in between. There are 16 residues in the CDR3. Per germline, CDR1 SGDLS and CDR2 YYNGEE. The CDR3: CASSVVSASRTDTQYF. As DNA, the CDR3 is TGTGCCAGCAGCGTAGTCTCGGCGTCGAGAACAGATACGCAGTATTTT.

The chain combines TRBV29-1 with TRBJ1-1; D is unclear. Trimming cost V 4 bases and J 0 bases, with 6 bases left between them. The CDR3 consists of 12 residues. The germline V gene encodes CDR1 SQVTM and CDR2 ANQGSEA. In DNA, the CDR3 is TGCAGCGTTGGGACCCTGAACACTGAAGCTTTCTTT. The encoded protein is CSVGTLNTEAFF.

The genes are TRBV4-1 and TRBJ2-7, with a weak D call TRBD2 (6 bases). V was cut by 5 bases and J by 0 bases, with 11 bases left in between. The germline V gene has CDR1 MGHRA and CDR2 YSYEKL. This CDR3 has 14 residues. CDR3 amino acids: CASSSGGTSYEQYF. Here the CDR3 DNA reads TGCGCCAGCAGCTCTGGGGGGACCTCCTACGAGCAGTACTTC.

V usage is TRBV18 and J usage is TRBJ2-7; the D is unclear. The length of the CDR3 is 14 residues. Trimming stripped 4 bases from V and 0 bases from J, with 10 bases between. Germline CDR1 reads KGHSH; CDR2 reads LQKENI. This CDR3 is CASSRAANSYEQYF. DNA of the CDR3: TGTGCCAGCTCACGGGCAGCTAACTCCTACGAGCAGTACTTC.

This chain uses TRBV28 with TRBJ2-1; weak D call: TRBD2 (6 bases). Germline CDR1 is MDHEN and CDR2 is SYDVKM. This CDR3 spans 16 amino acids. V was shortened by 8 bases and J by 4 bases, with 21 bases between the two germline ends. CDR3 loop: CASLSRERERYNEQFF. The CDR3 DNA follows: TGTGCCAGCCTATCTCGGGAGCGAGAACGGTACAATGAGCAGTTCTTC.

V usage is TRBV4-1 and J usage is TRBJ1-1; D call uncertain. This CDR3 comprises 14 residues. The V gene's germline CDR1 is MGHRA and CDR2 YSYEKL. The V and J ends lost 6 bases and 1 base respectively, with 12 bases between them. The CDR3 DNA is TGCGCCAGCAGACTACAGACGGGGAACACTGAAGCTTTCTTT. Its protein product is CASRLQTGNTEAFF.

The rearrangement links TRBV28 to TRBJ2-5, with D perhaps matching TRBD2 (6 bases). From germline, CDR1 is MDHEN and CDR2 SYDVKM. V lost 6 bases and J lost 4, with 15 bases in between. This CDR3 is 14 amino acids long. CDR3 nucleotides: TGTGCCAGCAGCACGGGAGTTTGGGGAGAGACCCAGTACTTC. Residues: CASSTGVWGETQYF. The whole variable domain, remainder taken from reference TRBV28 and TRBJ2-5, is DVKVTQSSRYLVKRTGEKVFLECVQDMDHENMFWYRQDPGLGLRLIYFSYDVKMKEKGDIPEGYSVSREKKERFSLILESASTNQTSMYLCASSTGVWGETQYFGPGTRLLVL.

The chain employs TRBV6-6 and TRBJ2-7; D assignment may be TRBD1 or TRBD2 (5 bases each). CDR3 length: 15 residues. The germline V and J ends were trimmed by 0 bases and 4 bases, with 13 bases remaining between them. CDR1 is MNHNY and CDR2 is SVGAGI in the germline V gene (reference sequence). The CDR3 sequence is CASSYSGTPPYEQYF. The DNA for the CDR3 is TGTGCCAGCAGTTACTCCGGGACGCCACCTTACGAGCAGTACTTC.

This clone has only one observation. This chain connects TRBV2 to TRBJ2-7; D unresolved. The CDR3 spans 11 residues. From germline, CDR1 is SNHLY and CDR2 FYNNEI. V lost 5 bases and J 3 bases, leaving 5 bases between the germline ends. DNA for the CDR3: TGTGCCAGCAGTCTCTTCTACGAGCAGTACTTC. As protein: CASSLFYEQYF.

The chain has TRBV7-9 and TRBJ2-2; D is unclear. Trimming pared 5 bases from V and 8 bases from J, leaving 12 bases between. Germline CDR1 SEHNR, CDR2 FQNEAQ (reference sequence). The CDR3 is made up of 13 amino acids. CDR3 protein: CASSRARGGELFF. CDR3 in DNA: TGTGCCAGCAGCCGGGCCAGAGGAGGGGAGCTGTTTTTT. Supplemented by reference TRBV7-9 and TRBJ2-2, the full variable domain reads DTGVSQNPRHKITKRGQNVTFRCDPISEHNRLYWYRQTLGQGPEFLTYFQNEAQLEKSRLLSDRFSAERPKGSFSTLEIQRTEQGDSAMYLCASSRARGGELFFGEGSRLTVL.

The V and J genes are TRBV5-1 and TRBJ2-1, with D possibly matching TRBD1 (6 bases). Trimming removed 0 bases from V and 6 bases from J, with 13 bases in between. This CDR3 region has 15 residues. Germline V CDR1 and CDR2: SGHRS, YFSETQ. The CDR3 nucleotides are TGCGCCAGCAGCTTGGTGTGGGGGCTCGGCAATGAGCAGTTCTTC. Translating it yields CASSLVWGLGNEQFF.

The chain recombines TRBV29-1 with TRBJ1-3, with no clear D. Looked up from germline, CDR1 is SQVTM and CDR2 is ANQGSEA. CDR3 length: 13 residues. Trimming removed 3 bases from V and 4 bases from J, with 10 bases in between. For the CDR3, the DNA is TGCAGCGTTGAGGTTAATGAGGGAAACACCATATATTTT. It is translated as CSVEVNEGNTIYF. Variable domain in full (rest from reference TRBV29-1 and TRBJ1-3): SAVISQKPSRDICQRGTSLTIQCQVDSQVTMMFWYRQQPGQSLTLIATANQGSEATYESGFVIDKFPISRPNLTFSTLTVSNMSPEDSSIYLCSVEVNEGNTIYFGEGSWLTVV.

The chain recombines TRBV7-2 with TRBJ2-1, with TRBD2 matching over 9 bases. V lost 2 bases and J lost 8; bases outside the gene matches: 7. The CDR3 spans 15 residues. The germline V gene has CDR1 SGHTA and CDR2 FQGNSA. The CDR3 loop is CASSLLLAGADEQFF. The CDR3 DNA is TGTGCCAGCAGCTTACTCTTAGCGGGAGCAGATGAGCAGTTCTTC.

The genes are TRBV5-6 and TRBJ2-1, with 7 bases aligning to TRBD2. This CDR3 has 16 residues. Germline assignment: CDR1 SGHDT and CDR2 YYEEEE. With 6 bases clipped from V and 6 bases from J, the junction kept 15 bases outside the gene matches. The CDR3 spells CASTAGEGRIRNEQFF. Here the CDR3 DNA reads TGTGCCAGCACCGCCGGGGAGGGGCGAATACGCAATGAGCAGTTCTTC.

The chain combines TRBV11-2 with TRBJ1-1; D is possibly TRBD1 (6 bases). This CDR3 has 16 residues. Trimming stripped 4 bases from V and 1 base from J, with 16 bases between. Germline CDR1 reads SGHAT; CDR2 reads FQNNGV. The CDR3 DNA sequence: TGTGCCAGCAGCTATCAAAACAGGGTGGCGAACACTGAAGCTTTCTTT. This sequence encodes CASSYQNRVANTEAFF.